The entry that follows covers one TCR beta chain sequence. Seattle-derived patients entered the study during active infection and were followed longitudinally. The data were obtained in a study of blood T cell repertoires in COVID-19. Whole-study context: Sample material is recorded as cDNA or gDNA derived from T cells, B-cell-depleted T cells, or PBMCs.

Per the germline V gene, CDR1 is SGHVS and CDR2 is FQNEAQ. CDR3 length: 16 residues. V lost 5 bases to trimming and J lost 2 bases; unmatched junction nucleotides: 10. Only in-frame clones appear in the TCRdb table, and some are missing; sequencing was by immunoSEQ multiplex PCR. The sample holds just over 150,000 clones, 92% seen once. This TCR came from a man younger than 45 with COVID-19, enrolled during active disease. The chain uses TRBV7-8 and TRBJ2-7, with 9 positions matching TRBD2. The material sequenced was peripheral blood. CDR3 bases: TGTGCCAGCAGCCCCTCGGGGTTAGCGGGAGCCTACGAGCAGTACTTC. This encodes CASSPSGLAGAYEQYF.